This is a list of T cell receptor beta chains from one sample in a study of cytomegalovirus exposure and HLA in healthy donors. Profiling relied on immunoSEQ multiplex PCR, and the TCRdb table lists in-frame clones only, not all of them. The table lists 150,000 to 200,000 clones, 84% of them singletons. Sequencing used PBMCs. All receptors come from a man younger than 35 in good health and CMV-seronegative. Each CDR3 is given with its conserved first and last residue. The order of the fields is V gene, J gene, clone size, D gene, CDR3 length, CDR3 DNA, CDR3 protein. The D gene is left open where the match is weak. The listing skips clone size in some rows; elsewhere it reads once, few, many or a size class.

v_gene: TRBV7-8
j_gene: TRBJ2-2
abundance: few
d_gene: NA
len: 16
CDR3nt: TGTGCCAGCAGCTTTACCCGGATCGGGGGAACCGGGGAGCTGTTTTTT
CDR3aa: CASSFTRIGGTGELFF

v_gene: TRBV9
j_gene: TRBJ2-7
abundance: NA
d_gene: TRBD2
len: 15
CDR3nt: TGTGCCAGCAGCGCCCTAGCGGCCCCCCCGGGCGAGCAGTACTTC
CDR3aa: CASSALAAPPGEQYF

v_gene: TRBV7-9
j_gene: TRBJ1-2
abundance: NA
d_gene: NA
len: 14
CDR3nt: TGTGCCAGCAGCTTGGGGCAGGGGAACTATGGCTACACCTTC
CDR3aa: CASSLGQGNYGYTF

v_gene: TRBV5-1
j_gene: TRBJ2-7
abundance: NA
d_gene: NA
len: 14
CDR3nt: TGCGCCAGCAGCTTGGGTACAGGGCCCTACGAGCAGTACTTC
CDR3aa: CASSLGTGPYEQYF

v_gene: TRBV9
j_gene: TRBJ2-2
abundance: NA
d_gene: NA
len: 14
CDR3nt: TGTGCCAGCAGCGTAATGGGGGAGGCCGGGGAGCTGTTTTTT
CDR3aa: CASSVMGEAGELFF

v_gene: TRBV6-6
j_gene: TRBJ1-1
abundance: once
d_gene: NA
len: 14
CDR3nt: TGTGCCAGCATCACCCTAGGGGCAGTCACTGAAGCTTTCTTT
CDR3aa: CASITLGAVTEAFF

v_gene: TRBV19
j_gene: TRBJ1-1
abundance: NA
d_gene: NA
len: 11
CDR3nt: TGTGCCAGTAGTTTTCGCACAAAAGCTTTCTTT
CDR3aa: CASSFRTKAFF

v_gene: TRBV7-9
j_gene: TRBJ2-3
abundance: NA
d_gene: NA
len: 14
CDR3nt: TGTGCCAGCAGCCCAGGGGTGAGCACAGATACGCAGTATTTT
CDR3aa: CASSPGVSTDTQYF

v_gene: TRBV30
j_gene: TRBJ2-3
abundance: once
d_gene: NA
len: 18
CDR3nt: TGTGCCTGGAGTGTATCCCCTAACTTCTACGAAGGCACAGATACGCAGTATTTT
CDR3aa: CAWSVSPNFYEGTDTQYF

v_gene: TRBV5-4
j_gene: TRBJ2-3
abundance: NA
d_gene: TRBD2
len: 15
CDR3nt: TGTGCCAGCAGCCCAACTAGCGGGAGGGGCGATACGCAGTATTTT
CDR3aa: CASSPTSGRGDTQYF

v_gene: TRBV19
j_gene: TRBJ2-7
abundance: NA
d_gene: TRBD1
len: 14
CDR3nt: TGTGCCAGTAGTATTGGAGGACAGGGATCCGAGCAGTACTTC
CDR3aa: CASSIGGQGSEQYF

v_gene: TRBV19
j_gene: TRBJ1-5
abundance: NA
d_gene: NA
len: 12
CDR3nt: TGTGCCAGTAGTGAGGTCAATCAGCCCCAGCATTTT
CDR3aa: CASSEVNQPQHF

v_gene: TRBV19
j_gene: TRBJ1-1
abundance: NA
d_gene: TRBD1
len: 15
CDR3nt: TGTGCCAGTAGGCTGACAGGGGGGATGAACACTGAAGCTTTCTTT
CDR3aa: CASRLTGGMNTEAFF

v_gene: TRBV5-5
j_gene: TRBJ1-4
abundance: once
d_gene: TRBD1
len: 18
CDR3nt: TGTGCCAGCAGCTCCCTGTTCCGGGACAGGGTCATCGGTGAAAAACTGTTTTTT
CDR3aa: CASSSLFRDRVIGEKLFF

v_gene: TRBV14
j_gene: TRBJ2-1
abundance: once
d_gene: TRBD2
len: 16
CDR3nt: TGTGCCAGCAGCCAAGCGACTAGCGGCTTCTACAATGAGCAGTTCTTC
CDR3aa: CASSQATSGFYNEQFF

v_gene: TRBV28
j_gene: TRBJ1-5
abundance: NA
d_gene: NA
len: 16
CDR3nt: TGTGCCAGCAATCGACAACCAACCTATAGCAATCAGCCCCAGCATTTT
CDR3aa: CASNRQPTYSNQPQHF

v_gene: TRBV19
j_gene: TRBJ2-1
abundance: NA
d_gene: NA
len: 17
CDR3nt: TGTGCCAGTAGTATACCATTTTCAGATCGTGGCCTCAATGAGCAGTTCTTC
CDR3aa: CASSIPFSDRGLNEQFF

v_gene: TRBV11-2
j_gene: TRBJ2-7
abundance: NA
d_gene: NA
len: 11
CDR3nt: TGTGCCAGCAGCTTAGTCGGGGAGCAGTACTTC
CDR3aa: CASSLVGEQYF

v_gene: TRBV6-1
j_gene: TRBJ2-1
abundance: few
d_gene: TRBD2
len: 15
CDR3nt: TGTGCCAGCAGAGAAACTAGCGGGGGACACAATGAGCAGTTCTTC
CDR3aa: CASRETSGGHNEQFF

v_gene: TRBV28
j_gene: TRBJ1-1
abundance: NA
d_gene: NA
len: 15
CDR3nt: TGTGCCAGCACCCTAGGGGCCTCTTTTACCACTGAAGCTTTCTTT
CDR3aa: CASTLGASFTTEAFF

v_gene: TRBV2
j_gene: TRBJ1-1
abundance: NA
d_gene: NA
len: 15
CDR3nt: TGTGCCGGCAGCTTGGGGGGAATCGGCCCCACTGAAGCTTTCTTT
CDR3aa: CAGSLGGIGPTEAFF

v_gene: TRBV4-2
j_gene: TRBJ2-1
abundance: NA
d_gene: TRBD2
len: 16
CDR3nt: TGTGCCAGCAGCCAGCTACTAGCGGGCTCCTACAATGAGCAGTTCTTC
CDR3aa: CASSQLLAGSYNEQFF

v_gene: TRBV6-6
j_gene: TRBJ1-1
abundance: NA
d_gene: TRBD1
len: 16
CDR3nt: TGTGCCAGCAGTCCTGGACAGGGTATAACCTACACTGAAGCTTTCTTT
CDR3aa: CASSPGQGITYTEAFF

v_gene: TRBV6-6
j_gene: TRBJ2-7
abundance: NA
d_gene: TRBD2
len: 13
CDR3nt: TGTGCCAGCAGTAGGACTAGAACCTACGAGCAGTACTTC
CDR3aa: CASSRTRTYEQYF

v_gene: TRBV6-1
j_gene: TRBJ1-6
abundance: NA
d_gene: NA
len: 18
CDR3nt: TGTGCCAGCAGTGACCCAGGACAGACGAGCTCCTATAATTCACCCCTCCACTTT
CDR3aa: CASSDPGQTSSYNSPLHF

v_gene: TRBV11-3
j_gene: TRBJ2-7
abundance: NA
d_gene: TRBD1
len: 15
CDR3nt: TGTGCCAGCAGGGCCACCTCGACAGGGAACTACGAGCAGTACTTC
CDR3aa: CASRATSTGNYEQYF

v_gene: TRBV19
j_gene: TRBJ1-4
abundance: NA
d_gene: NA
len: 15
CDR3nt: TGTGCCAGTAGTTCCAGAGGGCTTGCTAATGAAAAACTGTTTTTT
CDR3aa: CASSSRGLANEKLFF

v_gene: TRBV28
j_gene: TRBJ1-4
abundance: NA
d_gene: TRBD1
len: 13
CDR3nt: TGTGCCAGCAGCGGGACAGTTAATGAAAAACTGTTTTTT
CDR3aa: CASSGTVNEKLFF

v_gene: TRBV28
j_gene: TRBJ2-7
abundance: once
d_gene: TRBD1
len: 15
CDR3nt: TGTGCCAGCAGTCCGGCGACCGACAGGGTCTACGAGCAGTACTTC
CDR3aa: CASSPATDRVYEQYF

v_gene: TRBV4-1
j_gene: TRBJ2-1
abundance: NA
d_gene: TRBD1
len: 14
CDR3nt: TGCGCCAGCAGCCAAGGCGAAACAGGGGACCAACAGTTCTTC
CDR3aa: CASSQGETGDQQFF

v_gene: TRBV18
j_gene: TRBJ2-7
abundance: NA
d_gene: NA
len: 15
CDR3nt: TGTGCCAGCTCACTTAGGGACACCGGGGCCTACGAGCAGTACTTC
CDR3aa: CASSLRDTGAYEQYF

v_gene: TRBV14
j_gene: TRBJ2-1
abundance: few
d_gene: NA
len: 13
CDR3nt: TGTGCCAGCAGCCAGAATACAGCATTGGGGCAGTTCTTC
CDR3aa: CASSQNTALGQFF

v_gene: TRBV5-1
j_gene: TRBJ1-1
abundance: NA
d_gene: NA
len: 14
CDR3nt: TGCGCCAGCAGGGGGCAGGGGAAGTTCACTGAAGCTTTCTTT
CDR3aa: CASRGQGKFTEAFF